Presented here are 17 T cell receptor beta chains from one specimen sequenced in a study of T cells in tumors after PD-1 blockade. The method was immunoSEQ multiplex PCR; TCRdb's version includes in-frame clones alone and lacks a portion of them. Of nearly 25,000 clones in the sample, roughly 85% are singletons; the top ten hold 12%. The sample was PBMCs, taken after anti-PD-1 treatment. All receptors come from a human donor with basal cell carcinoma.

This rearrangement joins TRBV5-1 to TRBJ2-3; D not resolved. V shed 1 base and J shed 1 base, with 10 bases lying between them. The CDR3 extends over 15 amino acids. Germline loops: CDR1 SGHRS, CDR2 YFSETQ. CDR3 coding DNA: TGCGCCAGCAGCTTGAGAAACCTGGGCACAGATACGCAGTATTTT. This gives the protein CASSLRNLGTDTQYF.

The chain combines TRBV7-9 with TRBJ2-2, with D unresolved. V was clipped by 5 bases and J by 6 bases, with 13 bases between them. Looked up from germline, CDR1 is SEHNR and CDR2 is FQNEAQ (reference sequence). This CDR3 comprises 14 residues. Written as DNA, the CDR3 is TGTGCCAGCAGCATATCCCAGGTTTCCGGGGAGCTGTTTTTT. Protein: CASSISQVSGELFF.

This clone showed up just once. The chain couples TRBV30 to TRBJ1-3; D not resolved. V lost 1 base, J lost 1 base, and 8 bases lay in between. In germline, CDR1 is GTSNPN, CDR2 SVGIG (reference sequence). This CDR3 comprises 14 residues. CDR3 residues: CAWSGQLSGNTIYF. DNA for the CDR3: TGTGCCTGGAGTGGGCAGTTATCTGGAAACACCATATATTTT.

The sample holds one count of this clone. The chain uses TRBV5-6 and TRBJ1-4; 7 positions match TRBD1. Germline lookup yields CDR1 SGHDT and CDR2 YYEEEE. J gave up 6 bases and V 6 bases, and 8 bases lay outside the gene matches. This CDR3 is 14 amino acids long. The CDR3 reads CASTKTGKDEKLFF. In DNA form, the CDR3 reads TGTGCCAGCACTAAGACAGGGAAAGATGAAAAACTGTTTTTT.

This clone was counted between two and nine times. V is TRBV30 and J is TRBJ1-6; tentatively, D is TRBD1 (5 bases). Deletions cut 0 bases from V and 0 bases from J, with 12 bases between. There are 17 residues in the CDR3. Per germline, CDR1 GTSNPN and CDR2 SVGIG (reference sequence). CDR3 DNA: TGTGCCTGGAGTGTACGGGGCAGCCGCTCCTATAATTCACCCCTCCACTTT. It specifies CAWSVRGSRSYNSPLHF.

V usage is TRBV6-8 and J usage is TRBJ2-1, with 7 bases that match TRBD1. CDR1 MNHGY and CDR2 SAAAGT come from the germline V gene. V shed 2 bases, J shed 0 bases, and the junction held 28 bases outside the gene matches. The CDR3 totals 24 residues. The CDR3: CASSYHDPLVDRRRRTHSYNEQFF. For the CDR3, the DNA is TGTGCCAGCAGTTACCATGACCCCCTCGTGGACAGGCGTAGGAGGACTCACTCCTACAATGAGCAGTTCTTC.

The sample holds a few counts of this clone. The genes are TRBV6-5 and TRBJ1-2; D gene uncertain. V was shortened by 8 bases and J by 3 bases, with 10 bases between the two germline ends. The CDR3 length is 12 residues. In germline, CDR1 is MNHEY, CDR2 SVGAGI. This CDR3 reads CASFLVDYGYTF. DNA for the CDR3: TGTGCCAGCTTCCTTGTGGACTATGGCTACACCTTC.

The chain employs TRBV5-4 and TRBJ2-1; the match to TRBD1 covers 10 bases. Trimming removed 4 bases from V and 4 bases from J; junction bases left unmatched: 11. Germline assignment: CDR1 SGHNT and CDR2 YYREEE (reference sequence). CDR3 length: 17 residues. In DNA form, the CDR3 reads TGTGCCAGCAGCCAAGGTTCGGGACAGGGGTTTTACAATGAGCAGTTCTTC. Residues: CASSQGSGQGFYNEQFF.

The chain combines TRBV28 with TRBJ1-5; perhaps TRBD1 as D (5 bases). The CDR3 runs to 15 residues. V lost 8 bases to trimming and J lost 2 bases, with 16 bases between them. The germline V gene has CDR1 MDHEN and CDR2 SYDVKM. This CDR3 reads CASLPQGSGNQPQHF. The CDR3, as DNA: TGTGCCAGCCTTCCCCAGGGAAGCGGCAATCAGCCCCAGCATTTT.

This clone occurred once. The chain has TRBV19 and TRBJ1-2; D remains ambiguous. Germline lookup yields CDR1 LNHDA and CDR2 SQIVND (reference sequence). CDR3 length equals 14 residues. Between the trimmed V and J ends, which lost 11 bases and 0 bases, there was a span of 16 bases. The CDR3 sequence is CASNFRAPNYGYTF. The CDR3 nucleotides read TGTGCCTCCAATTTCCGGGCACCTAACTATGGCTACACCTTC.

V and J are TRBV2 and TRBJ2-3; D unresolved. V was shortened by 5 bases and J by 0 bases, with 3 bases between the two germline ends. CDR1 is SNHLY and CDR2 is FYNNEI in the germline V gene. The CDR3 sequence is 12 residues long. The CDR3 region is CASSPSTDTQYF. The CDR3 region has the DNA TGTGCCAGCAGTCCTAGCACAGATACGCAGTATTTT.

This clone occurred a few times. This chain links TRBV5-4 with TRBJ1-4, with no clear D. Trimming took off 5 bases at V and 0 bases at J, with 5 bases between the two ends. The germline V gene has CDR1 SGHNT and CDR2 YYREEE (reference sequence). The CDR3 length is 13 residues. Here the CDR3 reads CASRNATNEKLFF. Written as DNA, the CDR3 is TGTGCCAGCAGGAATGCAACTAATGAAAAACTGTTTTTT.

This chain joins TRBV3-1 (or the pseudogene TRBV3-2) and TRBJ2-5; D is ambiguous. Trimming took off 0 bases at V and 7 bases at J, with 0 bases between the two ends. Germline CDR1 is LGHDT and CDR2 is YNNKEL (reference sequence). This CDR3 spans 10 amino acids. CDR3 nucleotide sequence: TGTGCCAGCAGCCAAGAGACCCAGTACTTC. Translation: CASSQETQYF.

This clone was observed a handful of times. The V call is TRBV18, the J call TRBJ2-7; D may be TRBD1 or TRBD2 (5 bases each). Trimming cost V 6 bases and J 6 bases, with 12 bases left between them. CDR3 length equals 12 residues. The germline CDR1 and CDR2 sequences are KGHSH and LQKENI. CDR3 sequence (DNA): TGTGCCAGCTCCCCCGAGGGGAGCGAGCAGTACTTC. This codes for CASSPEGSEQYF.

The chain combines TRBV30 with TRBJ2-1; D is uncertain. Germline CDR1 and CDR2: GTSNPN and SVGIG (reference sequence). CDR3 size: 14 residues. Trimming pared 0 bases from V and 5 bases from J, leaving 11 bases between. The CDR3 nucleotides are TGTGCCTGGAGTGTAGGGTCCCGAAACAATGAGCAGTTCTTC. Translating it yields CAWSVGSRNNEQFF. The whole variable domain, filled in from reference TRBV30 and TRBJ2-1, reads SQTIHQWPATLVQPVGSPLSLECTVEGTSNPNLYWYRQAAGRGLQLLFYSVGIGQISSEVPQNLSASRPQDRQFILSSKKLLLSDSGFYLCAWSVGSRNNEQFFGPGTRLTVL.

This chain joins TRBV3-1 (or the pseudogene TRBV3-2) and TRBJ1-3, with D possibly matching TRBD1 (6 bases). CDR1 is LGHDT, CDR2 YNNKEL, per germline (reference sequence). The ends were cut back, 4 bases at V and 0 bases at J, with 13 bases in the middle. This CDR3 spans 16 amino acids. The CDR3 nucleotides read TGTGCCAGCAGCCCGGGGATGACAGGCTCTGGAAACACCATATATTTT. It encodes CASSPGMTGSGNTIYF.

The V call is TRBV19, the J call TRBJ2-1; D tentatively reads TRBD1 or TRBD2 (5 bases each). The CDR3 runs 16 residues. Germline CDR1 is LNHDA and CDR2 is SQIVND (reference sequence). V shed 4 bases and J shed 9 bases, with 22 bases lying between them. CDR3 region: CASSTPIGVGTGEQFF. The CDR3 nucleotides read TGTGCCAGTAGTACCCCCATCGGGGTGGGTACAGGTGAGCAGTTCTTC.